These T cell receptor beta chains were read from a single sample in a study of control samples from healthy donors and cancer patients. The method was immunoSEQ multiplex PCR; TCRdb's version includes in-frame clones alone and lacks a portion of them. The sample includes approximately 60,000 clones, approximately 85% seen only once; the top ten take 4.5% to 6%. Material: blood. Receptor source: a man aged 40-49 years in good health. Both conserved end residues are part of each CDR3. D genes are given only for firm matches. A clone size is listed for some rows: how often the clone was seen (once, few, many), or a class if it is expanded.

abundance,v_gene,d_gene,j_gene,CDR3nt,CDR3aa
.,TRBV7-2,.,TRBJ2-7,TGTGCCAGCAGCTTAGCGTCTGGGGGCAGGATGACTTCCTACGAGCAGTACTTC,CASSLASGGRMTSYEQYF
.,TRBV30,.,TRBJ1-1,TGTGCCTGGAGTTTCCTGGGGGGTAAAAGAAACACTGAAGCTTTCTTT,CAWSFLGGKRNTEAFF
.,TRBV30,.,TRBJ1-3,TGTGCCTGGAGTAACGGGAACTCTGGAAACACCATATATTTT,CAWSNGNSGNTIYF
.,TRBV13,TRBD1,TRBJ1-5,TGTGCCAGCAGCTTCGGGACAGGGGGCGAGGGTCAGCCCCAGCATTTT,CASSFGTGGEGQPQHF
.,TRBV28,.,TRBJ2-3,TGTGCCAGCAGCCCCCACCATTCAGGCACAGATACGCAGTATTTT,CASSPHHSGTDTQYF
.,TRBV6-6,.,TRBJ2-2,TGTGCCAGCAGTTCCAAGACAGGGAACACCGGGGAGCTGTTTTTT,CASSSKTGNTGELFF
once,TRBV6-1,.,TRBJ1-4,TGTGCCAGCAGTGAAGCGCGGCAGGGCCGAGAAAAACTGTTTTTT,CASSEARQGREKLFF
.,TRBV13,.,TRBJ2-7,TGTGCCAGCAGCTTAGGCCAGGGAAAAGGATACGAGCAGTACTTC,CASSLGQGKGYEQYF
.,TRBV5-6,.,TRBJ2-3,TGTGCCAGCAGCTTGGGCATGGGTTGGGTCACAGATACGCAGTATTTT,CASSLGMGWVTDTQYF
.,TRBV7-2,.,TRBJ2-3,TGTGCCAGCAGCTTCCCCACGGTCGGCAACACAGATACGCAGTATTTT,CASSFPTVGNTDTQYF
.,TRBV10-3,.,TRBJ2-3,TGTGCCATCAGTGAGTCAAGGGGACGTAGCAAGGCAGATACGCAGTATTTT,CAISESRGRSKADTQYF
.,TRBV18,.,TRBJ2-3,TGTGCCAGCTCACCACCTCAGGGCCCAGATACGCAGTATTTT,CASSPPQGPDTQYF
.,TRBV11-2,.,TRBJ1-3,TGTGCCAGCAGCCCTCGGACCGCCGCCCTTGGAAACACCATATATTTT,CASSPRTAALGNTIYF
.,TRBV5-1,TRBD2,TRBJ2-3,TGCGCCAGCAGCTGGGGACTAGCGGGAGGAACGGGAGATACGCAGTATTTT,CASSWGLAGGTGDTQYF
.,TRBV7-9,.,TRBJ1-3,TGTGCCAGCCTCGGAGGGAACTCTGGAAACACCATATATTTT,CASLGGNSGNTIYF
.,TRBV23-1,.,TRBJ1-1,TGCGCCAGCAGTCAATCGTCCCAGTGGTTTGGAACTGAAGCTTTCTTT,CASSQSSQWFGTEAFF
.,TRBV27,.,TRBJ2-1,TGTGCCAGCAGCCGTAGCGTACCACTGGCTTTTAATGAGCAGTTCTTC,CASSRSVPLAFNEQFF
few,TRBV7-8,TRBD1,TRBJ2-5,TGTGCCAGCAGCTTAGCGACAGGGGCCGGCCAAGAGACCCAGTACTTC,CASSLATGAGQETQYF
.,TRBV18,.,TRBJ2-7,TGTGCCAGCTCACCACCCACTAGCTCCTACGAGCAGTACTTC,CASSPPTSSYEQYF
.,TRBV19,.,TRBJ1-3,TGTGCCAGTAGAGTAGCGGCTCACGAGGCTGGAAACACCATATATTTT,CASRVAAHEAGNTIYF
.,TRBV2,.,TRBJ1-1,TGTGCCAGCAGTAAAGGATCCATGAACACTGAAGCTTTCTTT,CASSKGSMNTEAFF
.,TRBV7-9,.,TRBJ1-6,TGTGCCAGCAGCCTATCGGTTGTTGGCAGTTCACCCCTCCACTTT,CASSLSVVGSSPLHF
.,TRBV24-1,TRBD2,TRBJ2-3,TGTGCCACCAGTGATTTTACTAGCGGGAGTGGGGATACGCAGTATTTT,CATSDFTSGSGDTQYF
.,TRBV5-5,TRBD1,TRBJ2-2,TGTGCCAGCAGCCTGGGACAGGGGGTGGGTACCGGGGAGCTGTTTTTT,CASSLGQGVGTGELFF
.,TRBV7-9,.,TRBJ2-1,TGTGCCAGCAGCTTAGGGACAGTCAATGAGCAGTTCTTC,CASSLGTVNEQFF
.,TRBV7-2,.,TRBJ2-1,TGTGCCAGCAGCTTACCTCCTCACAATGAGCAGTTCTTC,CASSLPPHNEQFF
few,TRBV7-9,TRBD2,TRBJ2-7,TGTGCCAGCAGCTCTCCCTCGATAGCGGGGAGGTCCTACGAGCAGTACTTC,CASSSPSIAGRSYEQYF
.,TRBV27,.,TRBJ1-6,TGTGCCAGCAGTTTACTCCCCGGACAAAGCTATAATTCACCCCTCCACTTT,CASSLLPGQSYNSPLHF
.,TRBV15,.,TRBJ2-7,TGTGCCACCAGCAGACACCGTGACTACGAGCAGTACTTC,CATSRHRDYEQYF
.,TRBV7-9,.,TRBJ2-7,TGTGCCAGCAGCTTCCGGGACACAACCTACGAGCAGTACTTC,CASSFRDTTYEQYF
.,TRBV10-1,.,TRBJ2-7,TGCGCCAGCAGTGGGGGCGAGCAGTACTTC,CASSGGEQYF
.,TRBV24-1,.,TRBJ1-2,TGTGCCACCAGTGATTCAAAACTCGGGGGCTACACCTTC,CATSDSKLGGYTF
.,TRBV5-1,TRBD1,TRBJ2-5,TGCGCCAGCAGCTTGGGGACAGGTTACCAAGAGACCCAGTACTTC,CASSLGTGYQETQYF
.,TRBV24-1,.,TRBJ2-3,TGTGCCACCAGTGCGTACCAGGACGGCGCAGATACGCAGTATTTT,CATSAYQDGADTQYF
.,TRBV6-4,.,TRBJ1-1,TGTGCCAGCAGTAGAAATGGTGGGAACACTGAAGCTTTCTTT,CASSRNGGNTEAFF
.,TRBV6-2/TRBV6-3,TRBD1,TRBJ1-2,TGTGCCAGCAGTTCATCGACAGGGGGTAATTATGGCTACACCTTC,CASSSSTGGNYGYTF
.,TRBV2,TRBD2,TRBJ2-2,TGTGCCAGCAGTGACCGACTAGCGGGATATAGTGCCGGGGAGCTGTTTTTT,CASSDRLAGYSAGELFF
.,TRBV7-7,TRBD2,TRBJ2-3,TGTGCCAGCAGCAGCGGGGGGGCCCTAGATACGCAGTATTTT,CASSSGGALDTQYF
.,TRBV7-2,.,TRBJ2-5,TGTGCCAGCAGCTTAAACGCAGGGGAAGAGACCCAGTACTTC,CASSLNAGEETQYF
.,TRBV7-6,TRBD1,TRBJ1-1,TGTGCCAGCAGCGTCAGGGGGCTGAACACTGAAGCTTTCTTT,CASSVRGLNTEAFF